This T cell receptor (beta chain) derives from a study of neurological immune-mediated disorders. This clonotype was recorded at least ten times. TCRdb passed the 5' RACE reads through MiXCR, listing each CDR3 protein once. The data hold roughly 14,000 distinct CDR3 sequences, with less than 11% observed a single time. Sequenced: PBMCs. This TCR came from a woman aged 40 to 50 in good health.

The CDR3: CASSLESSYEQYF. Written as DNA, the CDR3 is TGTGCCAGCAGCTTAGAAAGCTCCTACGAGCAGTACTTC. J is TRBJ2-7 and V is TRBV7-2, with unresolved D. The CDR3 contains 13 residues. Trimming removed 1 base at V and 0 bases at J, with 4 bases between. Germline loops: CDR1 SGHTA, CDR2 FQGNSA.